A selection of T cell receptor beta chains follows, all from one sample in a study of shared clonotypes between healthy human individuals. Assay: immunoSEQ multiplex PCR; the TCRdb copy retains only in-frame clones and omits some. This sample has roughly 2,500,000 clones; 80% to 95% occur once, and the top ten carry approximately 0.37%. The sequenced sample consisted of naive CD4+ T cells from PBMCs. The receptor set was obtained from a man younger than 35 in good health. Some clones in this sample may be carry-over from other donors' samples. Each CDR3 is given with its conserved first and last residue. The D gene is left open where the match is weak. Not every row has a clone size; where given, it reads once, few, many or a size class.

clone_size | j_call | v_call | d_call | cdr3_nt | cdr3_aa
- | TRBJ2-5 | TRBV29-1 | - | TGCAGCGTCCTCGGTCAGGAGCGAGAGACCCAGTACTTC | CSVLGQERETQYF
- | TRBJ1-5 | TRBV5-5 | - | TGTGCCAGCAGCTTGGTGACCGACAATCAGCCCCAGCATTTT | CASSLVTDNQPQHF
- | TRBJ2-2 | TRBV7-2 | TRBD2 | TGTGCCAGCAGCCCCCAGACTAGCGTCACCGGGGAGCTGTTTTTT | CASSPQTSVTGELFF
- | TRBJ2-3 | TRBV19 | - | TGTGCCAGTAGTATAGACCGGGCCACTGATACGCAGTATTTT | CASSIDRATDTQYF
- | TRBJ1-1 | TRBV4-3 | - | TGCGCCAGCAGCCAAGATTTAGCACTCAACACTGAAGCTTTCTTT | CASSQDLALNTEAFF
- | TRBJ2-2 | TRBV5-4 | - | TGTGCCAGCAGCCCCAACTATCTTTCAACCGGGGAGCTGTTTTTT | CASSPNYLSTGELFF
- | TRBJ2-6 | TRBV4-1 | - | TGCGCCAGCAGCCAAGTGGGACCTGGGGCCAACGTCCTGACTTTC | CASSQVGPGANVLTF
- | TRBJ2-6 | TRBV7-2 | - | TGTGCCAGCAGCTTAATTTCTGGGGCCAACGTCCTGACTTTC | CASSLISGANVLTF
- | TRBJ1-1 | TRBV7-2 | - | TGTGCCAGCAGCTTAGGAGCGCCCGCTTTCTTT | CASSLGAPAFF
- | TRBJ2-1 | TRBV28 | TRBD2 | TGTGCCAGCAGTGTCGGGGGAGGGCAGTCTAATGAGCAGTTCTTC | CASSVGGGQSNEQFF
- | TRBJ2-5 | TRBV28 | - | TGTGCCAGCACCGAGGGCGGTGCGACGCAAGTGACCCAGTACTTC | CASTEGGATQVTQYF
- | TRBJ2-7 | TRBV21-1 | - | TGTGCCAGCAGCAAAGCGTCCGTTTTCTCGCAGTACTTC | CASSKASVFSQYF
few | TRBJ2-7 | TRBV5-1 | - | TGCGCCAGCAGCTTGGATAGCGGAGGGGAATACGAGCAGTACTTC | CASSLDSGGEYEQYF
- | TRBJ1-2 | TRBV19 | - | TGTGCCAGTACCGGGACCCACGGTGGCTACACCTTC | CASTGTHGGYTF
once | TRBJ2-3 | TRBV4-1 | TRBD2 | TGCGCCAGCAGCCAAGCCGCGGGAGCGCAGTATTTT | CASSQAAGAQYF
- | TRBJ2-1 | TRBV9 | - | TGTGCCAGCAGCGTAGTAGCCACCTACAATGAGCAGTTCTTC | CASSVVATYNEQFF
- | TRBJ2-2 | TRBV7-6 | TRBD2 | TGTGCCAGCAGCTTACTAGCGGGAGCAGCAAGCGGGGAGCTGTTTTTT | CASSLLAGAASGELFF
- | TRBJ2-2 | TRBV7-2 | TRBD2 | TGTGCCAGCAGCTTATTGGTTCTAGCGGGATTAGCCGGGGAGCTGTTTTTT | CASSLLVLAGLAGELFF
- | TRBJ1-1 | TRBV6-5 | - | TGTGCCAGCAGTTATGGGGGGATCATGAACACTGAAGCTTTCTTT | CASSYGGIMNTEAFF
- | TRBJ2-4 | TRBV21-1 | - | TGTGCCAGCAGCAAAGCTCAGGACAGGGTTAAAAACATTCAGTACTTC | CASSKAQDRVKNIQYF
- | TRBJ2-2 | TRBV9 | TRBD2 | TGTGCCAGCAGCTCCGGGACTAGCGGTTACACCGGGGAGCTGTTTTTT | CASSSGTSGYTGELFF
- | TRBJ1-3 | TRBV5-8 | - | TGTGCCAGCAGCTTCGGGTCTCAACCCGGTCCTGGAAACACCATATATTTT | CASSFGSQPGPGNTIYF
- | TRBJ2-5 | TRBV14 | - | TGTGCCAGCAGCCAGACGCGGGAGACCCAGTACTTC | CASSQTRETQYF
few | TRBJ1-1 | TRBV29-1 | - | TGCAGCGTGACGTTATTAGAGTCATTCGGGAAGAGGGCTTTCTTT | CSVTLLESFGKRAFF
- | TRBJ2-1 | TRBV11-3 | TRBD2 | TGTGCCAGCAGCTTAGGGGCGGGAGGGTGGTACAATGAGCAGTTCTTC | CASSLGAGGWYNEQFF
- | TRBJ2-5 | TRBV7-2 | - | TGTGCCAGCAGCCCCCCCCCTTCCCAAGAGACCCAGTACTTC | CASSPPPSQETQYF
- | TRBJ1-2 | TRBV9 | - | TGTGCCAGCCAGTCCGCTAACTATGGCTACACCTTC | CASQSANYGYTF
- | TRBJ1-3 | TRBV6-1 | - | TGTGCCAGCCGGCCCAGCAGCTCTGGAAACACCATATATTTT | CASRPSSSGNTIYF
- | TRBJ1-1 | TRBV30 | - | TGTGCCTGGAGTAGCAGGGAAAGAGAAGCTTTCTTT | CAWSSREREAFF
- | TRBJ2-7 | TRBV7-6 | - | TGTGCCAGCAGCTTAGTCGGACTACCGGACTACGAGCAGTACTTC | CASSLVGLPDYEQYF
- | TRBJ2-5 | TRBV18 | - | TGTGCCAGCTCACCAGGGGCCGGGAGTAGGGAGACCCAGTACTTC | CASSPGAGSRETQYF
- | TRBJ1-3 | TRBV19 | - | TGTGCCCATCCGGAGGGCAGGTGCTCTGGAAACACCATATATTTT | CAHPEGRCSGNTIYF
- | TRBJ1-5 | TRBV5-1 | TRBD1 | TGCGCCAGCAGCCTAGACAGGGGACGGAATCAGCCCCAGCATTTT | CASSLDRGRNQPQHF
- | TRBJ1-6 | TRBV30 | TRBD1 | TGTGCCTGGAGCCGGCAGGGGGGTTCACCCCTCCACTTT | CAWSRQGGSPLHF
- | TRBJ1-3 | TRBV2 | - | TGTGCCAGCAGCGCGGGGAGGACAAGGGATATCTCTGGAAACACCATATATTTT | CASSAGRTRDISGNTIYF
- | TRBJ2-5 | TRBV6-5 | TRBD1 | TGTGCCAGCAGCCTACAGGGGCCCTACCAAGAGACCCAGTACTTC | CASSLQGPYQETQYF
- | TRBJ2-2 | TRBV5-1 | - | TGCGCCAGCAGCCCCGATCAGAAAGGTGGGAACACCGGGGAGCTGTTTTTT | CASSPDQKGGNTGELFF
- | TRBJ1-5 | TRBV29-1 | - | TGCAACGTTGCTTGGGGAAGGGGCCAGCCCCAGCATTTT | CNVAWGRGQPQHF
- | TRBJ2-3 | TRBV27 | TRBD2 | TGTGCCAGCAGAAGCGGGACTAGCTGGACTCATAGCACAGATACGCAGTATTTT | CASRSGTSWTHSTDTQYF
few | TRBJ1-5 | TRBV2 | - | TGTGCCAGCAGTAATGAGCGGGGCAATCAGCCCCAGCATTTT | CASSNERGNQPQHF
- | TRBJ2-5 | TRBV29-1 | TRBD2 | TGCAGCGCGGGAGGAGAGACCCAGTACTTC | CSAGGETQYF
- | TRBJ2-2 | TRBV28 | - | TGTGCCAGCAGTTTGAGACTCCCCGGGGAGCTGTTTTTT | CASSLRLPGELFF
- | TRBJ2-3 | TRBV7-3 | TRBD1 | TGTGCCAGCAGCTTAACCCCGACAGGGGATACGCAGTATTTT | CASSLTPTGDTQYF
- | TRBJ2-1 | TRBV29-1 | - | TGCAGCGTTGTGGTCGGGCCGACCTACAATGAGCAGTTCTTC | CSVVVGPTYNEQFF
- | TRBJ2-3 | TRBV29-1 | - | TGCAGCGTTGAGCGGGACACAGATACGCAGTATTTT | CSVERDTDTQYF
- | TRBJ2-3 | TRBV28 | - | TGTGCCAGCAGTTTAAGGGGGAGGGCCAGGACAGATACGCAGTATTTT | CASSLRGRARTDTQYF
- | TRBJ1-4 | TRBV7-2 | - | TGTGCCAGCAGCTTAGCGGGGCCGACAGAAAAACTGTTTTTT | CASSLAGPTEKLFF
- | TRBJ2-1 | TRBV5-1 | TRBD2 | TGCGCCAGCAGCTTGGGGGGACTAGCGGGAGCTGGGCAGTTCTTC | CASSLGGLAGAGQFF
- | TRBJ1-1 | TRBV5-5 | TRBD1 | TGTGCCAGCAGCCCGCGGACAGGGACGAACACTGAAGCTTTCTTT | CASSPRTGTNTEAFF
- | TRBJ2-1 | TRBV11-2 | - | TGTGCCAGCGTTAGAACCGGGGGCTCCTACAATGAGCAGTTCTTC | CASVRTGGSYNEQFF
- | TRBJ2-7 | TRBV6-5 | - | TGTGCCAGCAGATCGGACGGATTGCTCTACGAGCAGTACTTC | CASRSDGLLYEQYF
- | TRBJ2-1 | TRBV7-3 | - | TGTGCCAGCAGCCTAGCGTTTAGCTCCTACAATGAGCAGTTCTTC | CASSLAFSSYNEQFF
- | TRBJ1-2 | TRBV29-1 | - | TGCAGCGTACTTTGGGCCGGGAATCGGAACACCTTC | CSVLWAGNRNTF
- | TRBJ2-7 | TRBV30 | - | TGTGCCTGGAGGATGTATGGGACGGCCTACGAGCAGTACTTC | CAWRMYGTAYEQYF
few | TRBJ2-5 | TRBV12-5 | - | TGTGCTAGTGGTCTAAACGGACATCCCCAAGAGACCCAGTACTTC | CASGLNGHPQETQYF
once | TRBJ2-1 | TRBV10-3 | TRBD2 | TGTGCCACCCAGAGCGTAGCGGGAGGGTACAATGAGCAGTTCTTC | CATQSVAGGYNEQFF
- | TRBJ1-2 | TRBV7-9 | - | TGTGCCAGCAGCGGAACGGGGAACTATGGCTACACCTTC | CASSGTGNYGYTF